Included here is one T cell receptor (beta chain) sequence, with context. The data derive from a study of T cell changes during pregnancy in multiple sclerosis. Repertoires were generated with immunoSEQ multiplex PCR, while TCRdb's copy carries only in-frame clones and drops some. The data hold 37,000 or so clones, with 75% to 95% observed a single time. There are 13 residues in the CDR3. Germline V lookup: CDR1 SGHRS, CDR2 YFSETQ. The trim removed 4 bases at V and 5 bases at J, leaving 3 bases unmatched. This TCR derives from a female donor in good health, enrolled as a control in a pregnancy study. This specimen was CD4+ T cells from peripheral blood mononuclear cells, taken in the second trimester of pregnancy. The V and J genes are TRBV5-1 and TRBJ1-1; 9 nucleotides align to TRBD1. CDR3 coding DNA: TGCGCCAGCAGCACTGACAGGGGGACTGAAGCTTTCTTT. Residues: CASSTDRGTEAFF.